This T cell receptor (beta chain) stems from a study of regulatory T cells in long-lasting Graves disease listed by TCRdb under 2021. Broadly, across the study: Patients with newly diagnosed Graves' disease had been on antithyroid drugs for under 3 months. Persistent Graves' disease patients were compared with newly diagnosed Graves' disease patients by peripheral blood TCR sequencing and RNA sequencing. The study was registered as a clinical trial and conducted in China. A total of roughly 33 samples underwent TCR sequencing: some 13 from persistent and roughly 20 from newly diagnosed Graves' disease patients.

The sample's time point, from its label and the paper: newly diagnosed GD, antithyroid drugs for less than 3 months. RNA was extracted from PBMCs in TRIzol for both TCR sequencing and RNA sequencing. The diagnosis of Graves' disease was made according to American Thyroid Association guidelines. The patients came from an endocrinology department in Xi'an, China. Each patient gave approximately 10 milliliters of peripheral blood, collected in an EDTA anticoagulant tube. PBMCs were isolated by Ficoll Paque Plus density gradient separation without further T cell sorting. An Agilent 2100 Bioanalyzer and agarose gel were used to check RNA quality, and a NanoDrop 2000 was used to measure RNA concentration. There are 16 amino acids in the CDR3, from cysteine to phenylalanine inclusive. Just the 48-base CDR3 DNA is kept, in frame starting at base 1. CDR1 and CDR2, per the germline V gene, are MNHNS and SASEGT. Trimming at the junction amounts to 7 bases on V and 2 bases on J, and the germline ends lie 17 bases apart.

This clonotype was counted only a few times. This clone's antigen is unknown. No base qualities exist here, and no much larger clone lies one base off it. The library was prepared using multiplex PCR. The sample was run on an Illumina HiSeq 4000. CDR3 regions were amplified by Arm-PCR with iRepertoire HTBI primers to construct TCR beta libraries. Before sequencing, the PCR products went through gel purification. In the paper's pipeline: Gene usage analysis of CDR3 amino acid clonotypes relied on the 60 to 65 TRBV and about 13 TRBJ segments identified across samples. COPE and FqMerger were used to merge the filtered high-quality paired reads into contigs. Contigs were aligned with BLAST to IMGT TRBV, TRBD and TRBJ reference genes, and CDR3 was defined per IMGT. Highly expanded clones were defined as clonotypes with a frequency above 0.1%. Repertoire diversity was measured by Shannon entropy, and V-J evenness by the Gini coefficient. Clonotypes shared by more than one individual were considered public. TCRdb cleaned the public reads at Q25 with fastp, built clones with MiXCR and kept in-frame beta chains. Rows are combined by CDR3 protein, so each entry shows the most common genes and DNA. The V and J calls follow TCRdb's processing rather than the paper's. This sample has about 360,000 distinct CDR3 sequences in its table, and around 15% of those were observed once. The leading ten clones occupy around 21% of the sample.

What the research found in general, with its limitations: Preferential use of TRBV28, TRBJ1-2 and TRBJ2-5 was observed in persistent disease, whereas TRBV20-1 and TRBJ2-1 were favored in newly diagnosed disease. The authors noted that the small sample size was a limitation that may lower accuracy. Compared with newly diagnosed patients, patients with persistent Graves' disease had lower TCR Shannon entropy and fewer highly expanded clones, which suggests clonal expansion. More public clonotypes were shared among persistent patients (roughly 2,900) than among newly diagnosed patients (just under 1,000). Sequencing and analysis were restricted to the TCR beta chain. Peripheral blood alone was examined, since thyroid tissue, which constituted the primary lesion, could not be accessed.

These same records also appear under a second study, on T cells in Graves' hyperthyroidism and ophthalmopathy. As the second study states: A patient counted as having stable Graves' hyperthyroidism if no progression to ophthalmopathy occurred over 18 months of follow-up. Hyperthyroidism patients were newly diagnosed, had a disease duration of under 2 months, and were aged 18 to 65 years. The study excluded patients with uncontrolled infections, other autoimmune diseases, pregnancy or lactation. Diagnoses relied on clinical symptoms, serum thyroxine and TRAb, thyroid ultrasound and orbital computed tomography. A first-round RT-PCR of the TCR CDR3 used the HTBI primer set with the Qiagen OneStep RT-PCR kit. Most expanded thyroid clonotypes (frequency above 0.001) were also detected in blood, suggesting blood repertoires may reflect thyroid immune responses. Ophthalmopathy was separated from stable hyperthyroidism by a 13 V-J signature model, with roughly 88% sensitivity and 81% to 83% specificity obtained in cross-validation and 80%/75% obtained in testing. In validation, progression to ophthalmopathy was predicted by the model with nearly 71% sensitivity and approximately 78% specificity, a median of roughly 6 months before onset. To identify TCR V-J signatures that set the groups apart, the researchers used a discovery cohort of 100 patients, made up of 40 to 45 with Graves' ophthalmopathy and about 60 with stable Graves' hyperthyroidism. Whether ophthalmopathy could be predicted prospectively was tested in an independent validation cohort made up of about 20 hyperthyroidism patients plus 17 patients who later progressed to ophthalmopathy. The approximately 100 discovery patients were divided at random into training and test sets in a 7:3 ratio. The study also compared thyroid tissue and blood T-cell repertoires from more than 5 Graves' hyperthyroidism patients. Once sampling was done, hyperthyroidism patients were given methimazole at a starting dose of 30 mg daily, whereas ophthalmopathy patients were given high-dose intravenous methylprednisolone. Libraries were constructed in a second round of multiplex PCR, after which size selection and purification were performed. Sequencing of the libraries was done on an Illumina HiSeq2000 using paired-end 100 bp reads. SOAPnuke was used to process the raw data, removing reads that contained adapters or uncalled bases, had a mean Phred below 15, or lacked an exact match to the constant primer or identifier. High-quality paired reads were merged with COPE v1.2.5, and unique nucleotide sequences were defined as clonotypes. Clonotypes were aligned to IMGT TRBV, TRBD and TRBJ reference segments using MiTCR v1.1. The analysis was restricted to V-J combinations with a frequency above 0.0001, which together covered approximately 99% of the repertoires. A TCS score was defined as the ratio of F50 (clonal expansion) to E x V (chaos), with BLOSUM62-based TCRdist applied between CDR3 peptides within each V-J. Welch's t-statistics and random forest reduced approximately 520 V-J features to roughly 13, which were used in a naive Bayes classifier (R e1071). No statistical method was used to fix the sample size in advance, and group allocation was not hidden from the investigators. TCR Vbeta CDR3 sequencing of roughly 140 peripheral blood samples (approximately 44 ophthalmopathy, roughly 72 hyperthyroidism and some 17 progressor patients) is reported in the paper.

This chain joins TRBV6-1 to TRBJ2-2; the D gene is perhaps TRBD2, from 6 matching bases. The input for sequencing was peripheral blood mononuclear cells (PBMCs), taken at new diagnosis, from a patient treated with antithyroid drugs. The clonotype comes from a young woman with Graves disease. Donor details come from another sample of the same person, matched by shared clones. CDR3 protein: CASTGTRGTNTGELFF. The nucleotide sequence is given as TGTGCCAGCACCGGGACTCGAGGGACTAACACCGGGGAGCTGTTTTTT.